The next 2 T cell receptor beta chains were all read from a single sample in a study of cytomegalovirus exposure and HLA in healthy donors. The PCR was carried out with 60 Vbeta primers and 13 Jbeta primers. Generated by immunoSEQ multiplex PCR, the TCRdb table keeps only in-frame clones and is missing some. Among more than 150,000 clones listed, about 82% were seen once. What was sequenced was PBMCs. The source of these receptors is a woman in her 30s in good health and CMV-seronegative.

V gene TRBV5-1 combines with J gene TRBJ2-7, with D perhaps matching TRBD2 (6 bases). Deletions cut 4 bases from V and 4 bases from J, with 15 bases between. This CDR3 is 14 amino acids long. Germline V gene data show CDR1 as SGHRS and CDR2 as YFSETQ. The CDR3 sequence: CASSRRGTEYEQYF. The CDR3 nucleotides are TGCGCCAGCAGCCGGAGAGGGACTGAGTACGAGCAGTACTTC.

This CDR3 reads CASSVEGTGAYEQYF. DNA of the CDR3: TGTGCCAGCAGCGTAGAGGGGACTGGAGCCTACGAGCAGTACTTC. The chain carries TRBV9 and TRBJ2-7; maybe TRBD2 (6 bases). V lost 0 bases and J lost 2, with 12 bases in between. The CDR3 spans 15 residues. Per the germline V gene, CDR1 is SGDLS and CDR2 is YYNGEE.